These 12 T cell receptor beta chains were sequenced from one sample in a study of cytomegalovirus exposure and HLA in healthy donors. With 60 Vbeta and 13 Jbeta primers, the PCR was carried out. The protocol was immunoSEQ multiplex PCR, while the TCRdb copy is restricted to in-frame clones and leaves out a portion. This table holds roughly 130,000 clones, 82% found once. Input material: PBMCs. These receptors all stem from a male donor in good health and CMV-seropositive.

CDR3 sequence reads: CATSRSWNQPQHF. The CDR3 coding sequence is TGTGCCACCAGCCGGTCCTGGAATCAGCCCCAGCATTTT. J is TRBJ1-5 and V is TRBV15; D remains unclear. Germline loops: CDR1 LNHNV, CDR2 YYDKDF (reference sequence). The CDR3 loop spans 13 amino acids. V gave up 5 bases and J gave up 4 bases, with 9 bases separating them.

This sequence joins TRBV19 and TRBJ2-1, with D unclear. Trimming cost V 5 bases and J 8 bases, with 13 bases left between them. The CDR3 spans 13 residues. CDR1 is LNHDA and CDR2 is SQIVND in the germline V gene (reference sequence). CDR3 nucleotide sequence: TGTGCCAGTAGTCCCCAGAGGAGCCATGAGCAGTTCTTC. Its translation: CASSPQRSHEQFF.

The chain couples TRBV28 to TRBJ2-2, with a possible D match to TRBD2 (6 bases). This CDR3 is built from 17 residues. Germline CDR1 MDHEN, CDR2 SYDVKM. Trimming pared 2 bases from V and 6 bases from J, leaving 19 bases between. CDR3 bases: TGTGCCAGCAGTTTAGGTTTCCAAGCTAGCGTGGCCGGGGAGCTGTTTTTT. Protein sequence: CASSLGFQASVAGELFF. Variable domain in full (rest from reference TRBV28 and TRBJ2-2): DVKVTQSSRYLVKRTGEKVFLECVQDMDHENMFWYRQDPGLGLRLIYFSYDVKMKEKGDIPEGYSVSREKKERFSLILESASTNQTSMYLCASSLGFQASVAGELFFGEGSRLTVL.

This clone was seen only once. V and J are TRBV28 and TRBJ1-2; D uncertain. This CDR3 is 14 amino acids long. Germline V gene sequence: CDR1 MDHEN, CDR2 SYDVKM. V lost 3 bases and J lost 5, with 13 bases in between. The chain's CDR3 is CASSFPTKPYGYTF. DNA of the CDR3: TGTGCCAGCAGTTTCCCCACAAAACCTTATGGCTACACCTTC.

The chain is built from TRBV28 and TRBJ1-1; D remains unclear. V was pared by 4 bases and J by 5 bases, with 11 bases between. Germline assignment: CDR1 MDHEN and CDR2 SYDVKM. The length of the CDR3 is 13 residues. For the CDR3, the DNA is TGTGCCAGCAGTTCCGGCAGGCCTACTGAAGCTTTCTTT. Translating it yields CASSSGRPTEAFF.

This clone was observed a single time. The chain has TRBV28 and TRBJ1-2; D uncertain. Germline CDR1 MDHEN, CDR2 SYDVKM. This CDR3 comprises 15 residues. V was cut by 6 bases and J by 6 bases, with 20 bases left in between. As DNA, the CDR3 is TGTGCCAGCAGGCCCCCAGGTCGGGGAAACGATGGCTACACCTTC. It encodes CASRPPGRGNDGYTF.

The genes are TRBV7-8 and TRBJ2-7; the D gene is possibly TRBD2 (5 bases). The germline V gene has CDR1 SGHVS and CDR2 FQNEAQ. This CDR3 is 16 amino acids long. Trimming pared 5 bases from V and 0 bases from J, leaving 17 bases between. The CDR3 sequence is CASSVTRSASSYEQYF. Written as DNA, the CDR3 is TGTGCCAGCAGCGTCACTCGTAGCGCAAGCTCCTACGAGCAGTACTTC.

The rearrangement joins TRBV5-4 to TRBJ2-5; a weak D match, TRBD1 (5 bases). This CDR3 is 14 amino acids long. Trimming shortened V by 2 bases and J by 4 bases, and 12 bases separated the two germline ends. Per the germline V gene, CDR1 is SGHNT and CDR2 is YYREEE (reference sequence). The CDR3 DNA sequence: TGTGCCAGCAGCTTTATCCAGGGTCGAGAGACCCAGTACTTC. It is translated as CASSFIQGRETQYF.

Here the CDR3 reads CASSGTGLRLYEQYF. In nucleotides, the CDR3 is TGTGCCAGCAGTGGGACAGGGCTACGACTCTACGAGCAGTACTTC. The chain recombines TRBV25-1 with TRBJ2-5; 8 bases align to TRBD1. With the DNA end fitting TRBJ2-7 better, the J assignment may be wrong. Germline V gene data show CDR1 as MGHDK and CDR2 as SYGVNS. The CDR3 spans 15 residues.

The chain has TRBV27 and TRBJ2-5, with D possibly being TRBD1 (6 bases). Judging by the DNA end, TRBJ2-7 fits better; the J call may be wrong. The germline V gene encodes CDR1 MNHEY and CDR2 SMNVEV (reference sequence). The CDR3 runs to 12 residues. CDR3 nucleotides: TGTGCCAGCAGTATGACAGGCGCCGAGCAGTACTTC. Residues: CASSMTGAEQYF.

This chain uses TRBV28 with TRBJ1-5; D not certain. V was trimmed by 4 bases and J by 0 bases, leaving 10 bases between them. The length of the CDR3 is 15 residues. The germline V gene has CDR1 MDHEN and CDR2 SYDVKM. The CDR3 sequence: CASSYPNYSNQPQHF. CDR3 DNA sequence: TGTGCCAGCAGTTATCCTAATTATAGCAATCAGCCCCAGCATTTT.

This clone was picked up one time. The chain combines TRBV19 with TRBJ2-1; TRBD2 matches at 8 bases. Germline V gene sequence: CDR1 LNHDA, CDR2 SQIVND (reference sequence). CDR3 size: 14 residues. Trimming at V came to 3 bases and at J to 6 bases, leaving 4 bases not matched to a gene. The DNA of the CDR3 is TGTGCCAGTAGTATCCAGCGGGAGATCAATGAGCAGTTCTTC. Its translation: CASSIQREINEQFF.